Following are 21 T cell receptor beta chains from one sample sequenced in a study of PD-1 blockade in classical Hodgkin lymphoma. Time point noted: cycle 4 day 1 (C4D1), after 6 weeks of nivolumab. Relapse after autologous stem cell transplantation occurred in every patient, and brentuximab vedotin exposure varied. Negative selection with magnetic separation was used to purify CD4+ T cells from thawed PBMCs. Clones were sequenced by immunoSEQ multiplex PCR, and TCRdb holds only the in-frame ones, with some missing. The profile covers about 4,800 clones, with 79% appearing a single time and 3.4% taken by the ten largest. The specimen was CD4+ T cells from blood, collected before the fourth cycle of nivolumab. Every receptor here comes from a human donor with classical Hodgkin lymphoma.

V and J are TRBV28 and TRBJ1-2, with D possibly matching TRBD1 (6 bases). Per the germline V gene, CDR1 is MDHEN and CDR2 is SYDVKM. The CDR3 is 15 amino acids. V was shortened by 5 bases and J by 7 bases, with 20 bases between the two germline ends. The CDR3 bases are TGTGCCAGCAGTACGTGGGGGGCCGGTATGGGTGGCTACACCTTC. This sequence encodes CASSTWGAGMGGYTF.

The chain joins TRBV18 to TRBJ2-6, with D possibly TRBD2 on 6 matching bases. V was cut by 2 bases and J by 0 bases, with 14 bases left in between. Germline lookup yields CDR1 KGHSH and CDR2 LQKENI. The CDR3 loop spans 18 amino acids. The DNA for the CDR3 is TGTGCCAGCTCACCATTGCGGGAATCAGGCTCTGGGGCCAACGTCCTGACTTTC. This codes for CASSPLRESGSGANVLTF.

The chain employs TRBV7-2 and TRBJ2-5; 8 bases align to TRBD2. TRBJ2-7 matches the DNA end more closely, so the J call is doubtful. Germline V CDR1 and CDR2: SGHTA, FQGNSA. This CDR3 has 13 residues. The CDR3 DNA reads TGTGCCAGCAGCTTAGCGCGGGAGGACGAGCAGTACTTC. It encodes CASSLAREDEQYF.

As DNA, the CDR3 is TGTGCCAGCAGCGTAGGGGGATCCTACAATGAGCAGTTCTTC. This codes for CASSVGGSYNEQFF. The chain recombines TRBV9 with TRBJ2-1; D remains unclear. The V end lost 0 bases, the J end lost 1 base, and 5 bases lay between the germline ends. Per the germline V gene, CDR1 is SGDLS and CDR2 is YYNGEE. This CDR3 is built from 14 residues.

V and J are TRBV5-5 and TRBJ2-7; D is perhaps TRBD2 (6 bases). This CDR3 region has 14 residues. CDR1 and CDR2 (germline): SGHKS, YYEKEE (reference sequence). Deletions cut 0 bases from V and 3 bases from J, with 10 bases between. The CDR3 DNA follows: TGTGCCAGCAGCTTGGCGAGGGGACTCTACGAGCAGTACTTC. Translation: CASSLARGLYEQYF. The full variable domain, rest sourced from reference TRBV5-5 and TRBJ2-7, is DAGVTQSPTHLIKTRGQQVTLRCSPISGHKSVSWYQQVLGQGPQFIFQYYEKEERGRGNFPDRFSARQFPNYSSELNVNALLLGDSALYLCASSLARGLYEQYFGPGTRLTVT.

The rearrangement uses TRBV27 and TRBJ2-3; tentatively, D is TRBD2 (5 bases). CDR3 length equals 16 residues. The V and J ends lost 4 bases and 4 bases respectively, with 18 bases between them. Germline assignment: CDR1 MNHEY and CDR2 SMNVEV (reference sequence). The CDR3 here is CASSSKSWGVPDTQYF. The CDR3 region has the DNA TGTGCCAGCAGTTCCAAGTCCTGGGGAGTCCCAGATACGCAGTATTTT.

CDR3 coding DNA: TGTGCCAGCAGGGGCGTCCACACTGAAGCTTTCTTT. Its protein is CASRGVHTEAFF. This chain joins TRBV25-1 and TRBJ1-1; D unclear. CDR1 and CDR2 from the germline V gene are MGHDK and SYGVNS. This CDR3 is built from 12 residues. Trimming pared 6 bases from V and 3 bases from J, leaving 8 bases between.

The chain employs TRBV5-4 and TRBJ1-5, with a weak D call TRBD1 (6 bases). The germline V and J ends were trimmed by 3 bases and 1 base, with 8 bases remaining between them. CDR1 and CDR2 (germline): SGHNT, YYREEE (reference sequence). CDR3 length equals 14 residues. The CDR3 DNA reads TGTGCCAGCAGCTCACAGGGAAGCAATCAGCCCCAGCATTTT. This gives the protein CASSSQGSNQPQHF.

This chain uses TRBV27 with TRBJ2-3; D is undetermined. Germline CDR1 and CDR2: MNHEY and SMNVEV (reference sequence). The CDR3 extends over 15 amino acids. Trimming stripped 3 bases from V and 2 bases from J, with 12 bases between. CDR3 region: CASSFSVPDTDTQYF. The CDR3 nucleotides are TGTGCCAGCAGTTTCTCAGTACCCGACACAGATACGCAGTATTTT.

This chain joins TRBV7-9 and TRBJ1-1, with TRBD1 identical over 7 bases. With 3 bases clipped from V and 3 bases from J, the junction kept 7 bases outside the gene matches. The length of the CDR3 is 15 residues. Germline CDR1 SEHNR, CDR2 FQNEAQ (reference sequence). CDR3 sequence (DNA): TGTGCCAGCAGCTTTGGAGGGGGCCGGGACACTGAAGCTTTCTTT. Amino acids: CASSFGGGRDTEAFF.

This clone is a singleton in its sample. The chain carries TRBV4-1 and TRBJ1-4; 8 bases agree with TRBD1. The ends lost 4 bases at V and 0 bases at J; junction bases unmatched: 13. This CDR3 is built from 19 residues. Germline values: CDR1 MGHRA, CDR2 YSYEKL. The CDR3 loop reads CASSLEPGTGAATNEKLFF. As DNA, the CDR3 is TGCGCCAGCAGCCTCGAACCCGGGACAGGCGCCGCAACTAATGAAAAACTGTTTTTT.

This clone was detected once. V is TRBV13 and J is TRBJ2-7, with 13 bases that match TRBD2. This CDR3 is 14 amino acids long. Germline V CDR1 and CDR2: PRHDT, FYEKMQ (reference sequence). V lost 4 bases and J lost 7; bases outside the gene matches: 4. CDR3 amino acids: CASSWTSGGWEQYF. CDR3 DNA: TGTGCCAGCAGCTGGACTAGCGGGGGCTGGGAGCAGTACTTC. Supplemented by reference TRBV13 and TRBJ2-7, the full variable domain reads AAGVIQSPRHLIKEKRETATLKCYPIPRHDTVYWYQQGPGQDPQFLISFYEKMQSDKGSIPDRFSAQQFSDYHSELNMSSLELGDSALYFCASSWTSGGWEQYFGPGTRLTVT.

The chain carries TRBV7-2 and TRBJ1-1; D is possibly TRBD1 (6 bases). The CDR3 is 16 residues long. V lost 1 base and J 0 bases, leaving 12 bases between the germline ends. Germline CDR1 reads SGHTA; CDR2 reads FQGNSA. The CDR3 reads CASSLERTAMNTEAFF. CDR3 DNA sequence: TGTGCCAGCAGCTTAGAAAGGACAGCCATGAACACTGAAGCTTTCTTT.

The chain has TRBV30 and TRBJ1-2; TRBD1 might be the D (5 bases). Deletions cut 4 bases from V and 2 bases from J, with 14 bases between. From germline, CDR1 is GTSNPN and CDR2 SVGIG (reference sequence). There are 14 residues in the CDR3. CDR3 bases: TGTGCCTGGACGGGGCTTACAGTGAACTATGGCTACACCTTC. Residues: CAWTGLTVNYGYTF.

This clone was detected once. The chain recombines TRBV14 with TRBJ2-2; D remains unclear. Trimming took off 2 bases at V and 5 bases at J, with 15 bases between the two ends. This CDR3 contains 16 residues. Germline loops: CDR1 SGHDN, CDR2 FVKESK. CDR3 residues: CASSQNTGTPTGELFF. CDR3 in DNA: TGTGCCAGCAGCCAAAACACGGGTACACCTACCGGGGAGCTGTTTTTT.

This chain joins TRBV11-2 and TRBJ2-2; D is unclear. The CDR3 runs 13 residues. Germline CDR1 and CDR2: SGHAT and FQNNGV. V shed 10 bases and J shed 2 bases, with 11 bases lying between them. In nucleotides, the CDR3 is TGTGCCACGTCGCGAACCAACACCGGGGAGCTGTTTTTT. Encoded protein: CATSRTNTGELFF.

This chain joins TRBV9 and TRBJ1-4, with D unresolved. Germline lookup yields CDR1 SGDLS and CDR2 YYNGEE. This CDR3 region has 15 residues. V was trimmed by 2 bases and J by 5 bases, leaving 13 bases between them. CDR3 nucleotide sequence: TGTGCCAGCAGCGTCGAAGGAGGAGTCAATGAAAAACTGTTTTTT. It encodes CASSVEGGVNEKLFF.

The CDR3 loop reads CASRPTSLTGELFF. CDR3 sequence (DNA): TGTGCCAGCAGACCCACTAGCCTCACCGGGGAGCTGTTTTTT. The V gene is TRBV7-3, the J gene TRBJ2-2; possible D gene TRBD2, 6 bases. Trimming took 6 bases from V and 4 from J, leaving 12 bases between them. The CDR3 has 14 residues. The germline V gene has CDR1 SGHTA and CDR2 FQGTGA.

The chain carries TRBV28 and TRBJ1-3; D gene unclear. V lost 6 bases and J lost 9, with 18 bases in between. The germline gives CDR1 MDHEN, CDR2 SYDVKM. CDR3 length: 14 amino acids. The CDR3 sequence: CASSPEARDGTIYF. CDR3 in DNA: TGTGCCAGCAGCCCGGAGGCCCGAGATGGCACCATATATTTT.

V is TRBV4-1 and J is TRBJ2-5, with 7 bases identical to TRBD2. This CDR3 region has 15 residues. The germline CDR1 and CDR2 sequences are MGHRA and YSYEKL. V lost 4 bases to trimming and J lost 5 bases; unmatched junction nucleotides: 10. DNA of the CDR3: TGCGCCAGCAGCCGCCTCCCTGGGAGGGTGGAGACCCAGTACTTC. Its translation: CASSRLPGRVETQYF.

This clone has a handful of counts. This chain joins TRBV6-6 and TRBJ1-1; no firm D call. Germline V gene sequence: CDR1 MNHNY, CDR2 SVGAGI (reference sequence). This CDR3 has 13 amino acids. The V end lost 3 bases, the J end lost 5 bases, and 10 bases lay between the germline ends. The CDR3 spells CASSYQGGTEAFF. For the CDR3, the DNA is TGTGCCAGCAGTTATCAAGGTGGGACTGAAGCTTTCTTT.